The 29 T cell receptor beta chains in this list originate from one sample, sequenced in a study of regulatory T cells in long-lasting Graves disease. The time point denotes: persistent/refractory GD, antithyroid drugs over 5 years with positive TRAb. After RNA was extracted from PBMCs, the TCR library was made from it. For TCR beta, libraries came from iRepertoire HTBI primers and Arm-PCR of CDR3 regions. Using its own MiXCR run on the multiplex PCR reads, TCRdb lists one record per CDR3 protein. The data hold around 450,000 distinct CDR3 sequences, with 20% to 25% observed a single time. The starting material was peripheral blood mononuclear cells (PBMCs), obtained when the disease was refractory, from a patient treated with antithyroid drugs. Source of these receptors: a female donor with Graves disease.

The J gene is TRBJ2-2, the V gene TRBV6-5, with D unresolved. CDR1 MNHEY and CDR2 SVGAGI come from the germline V gene. With 0 bases removed from V and 1 base from J, the gap between germline ends came to 9 bases. The CDR3 runs to 16 residues. CDR3 protein: CASSYSIRQNTGELFF. CDR3 DNA sequence: TGTGCCAGCAGTTACTCGATAAGGCAGAACACCGGGGAGCTGTTTTTT.

In this sample, this clonotype turned up a few times. The chain carries TRBV6-5 and TRBJ1-1; D call uncertain. This CDR3 comprises 15 residues. V lost 2 bases and J 0 bases, leaving 10 bases between the germline ends. The germline V gene encodes CDR1 MNHEY and CDR2 SVGAGI. CDR3 loop: CASSYGHRMNTEAFF. The CDR3 region has the DNA TGTGCCAGCAGTTACGGGCACCGAATGAACACTGAAGCTTTCTTT.

The chain combines TRBV30 with TRBJ1-2; no clear D. Germline V gives CDR1 GTSNPN, CDR2 SVGIG (reference sequence). V was trimmed by 5 bases and J by 7 bases, leaving 8 bases between them. The CDR3 length is 10 residues. The CDR3 protein is CAWGGGGYTF. CDR3 nucleotides: TGTGCCTGGGGTGGCGGTGGCTACACCTTC. The full variable domain, completed using reference TRBV30 and TRBJ1-2, is SQTIHQWPATLVQPVGSPLSLECTVEGTSNPNLYWYRQAAGRGLQLLFYSVGIGQISSEVPQNLSASRPQDRQFILSSKKLLLSDSGFYLCAWGGGGYTFGSGTRLTVV.

The chain couples TRBV7-2 to TRBJ2-7, with D perhaps matching TRBD2 (5 bases). Germline CDR1 SGHTA, CDR2 FQGNSA. V was shortened by 4 bases and J by 0 bases, with 16 bases between the two germline ends. This CDR3 is built from 16 residues. DNA for the CDR3: TGTGCCAGCAGCTCCGGGGAAGCTCCGAGCTCCTACGAGCAGTACTTC. Translated, it gives CASSSGEAPSSYEQYF.

The chain has TRBV27 and TRBJ2-1; 7 bases agree with TRBD2. From germline, CDR1 is MNHEY and CDR2 SMNVEV (reference sequence). After removal of 0 bases from V and 2 bases from J, the junction contained 1 base not matched to a gene. The CDR3 loop spans 15 amino acids. The CDR3 region is CASSLSGGAYNEQFF. DNA for the CDR3: TGTGCCAGCAGTTTATCGGGAGGGGCCTACAATGAGCAGTTCTTC.

The chain uses TRBV9 and TRBJ1-2, with 9 bases that match TRBD1. The ends lost 6 bases at V and 2 bases at J; junction bases unmatched: 5. Per the germline V gene, CDR1 is SGDLS and CDR2 is YYNGEE. CDR3 length equals 14 residues. CDR3 DNA sequence: TGTGCCAGCATGCCGGGACAGGGAAACTATGGCTACACCTTC. It translates to CASMPGQGNYGYTF. The full variable domain, completed using reference TRBV9 and TRBJ1-2, is DSGVTQTPKHLITATGQRVTLRCSPRSGDLSVYWYQQSLDQGLQFLIQYYNGEERAKGNILERFSAQQFPDLHSELNLSSLELGDSALYFCASMPGQGNYGYTFGSGTRLTVV.

This clonotype was observed a handful of times. This chain joins TRBV6-2 or TRBV6-3 and TRBJ2-7; unclear D gene. Germline CDR1 reads MNHEY; CDR2 reads SVGEGT. This CDR3 region has 14 residues. Trimming shortened V by 4 bases and J by 0 bases, and 10 bases separated the two germline ends. The CDR3 DNA is TGTGCCAGCAGTTCCTACGGTAGCTCCTACGAGCAGTACTTC. This gives the protein CASSSYGSSYEQYF.

This clonotype was detected ten times or more. The chain recombines TRBV11-2 with TRBJ2-5; no definite D call. The CDR3 loop spans 11 amino acids. Trimming pared 1 base from V and 10 bases from J, leaving 7 bases between. CDR1 is SGHAT, CDR2 FQNNGV, per germline. CDR3 DNA sequence: TGTGCCAGCAGCTTAGCGTCCGTCCAGTACTTC. Translation gives CASSLASVQYF.

This clonotype has ten or more counts. The V gene is TRBV28, the J gene TRBJ2-6, with D possibly being TRBD1 (5 bases). Germline V gene sequence: CDR1 MDHEN, CDR2 SYDVKM. The length of the CDR3 is 17 residues. Trimming removed 5 bases at V and 0 bases at J, with 14 bases between. The CDR3 bases are TGTGCCAGCAGTGAGACAGTTCCTGCCTCTGGGGCCAACGTCCTGACTTTC. As protein: CASSETVPASGANVLTF.

This clonotype was recorded a few times. V and J are TRBV18 and TRBJ1-2; a possible D gene is TRBD1 (5 bases). The germline gives CDR1 KGHSH, CDR2 LQKENI. The CDR3 has 15 residues. Trimming shortened V by 0 bases and J by 0 bases, and 8 bases separated the two germline ends. CDR3 bases: TGTGCCAGCTCACCACCGGGGGAGTCTAACTATGGCTACACCTTC. This translates into CASSPPGESNYGYTF.

A word on this clonotype: A much larger clone lies one base from this, so it may be a read error. Here the CDR3 omits its conserved ending phenylalanine or tryptophan, so a read error is the likely source. The chain links TRBV3-1 to TRBJ1-1; 12 bases are shared with TRBD1. J was trimmed by 4 bases and V by 5 bases; bases with no gene match: 8. Germline V gene data show CDR1 as LGHDT and CDR2 as YNNKEL (reference sequence). The CDR3 extends over 16 amino acids. CDR3: CASSSPGQGASTEAFS. CDR3 DNA: TGTGCCAGCAGCTCTCCGGGACAGGGGGCTAGCACTGAAGCTTTCTCT.

This clonotype came up many times. The gene calls are TRBV24-1 and TRBJ2-5; 10 bases line up with TRBD2. Trimming took 1 base from V and 4 from J; bases not matched to a gene: 8. CDR3 length: 17 amino acids. The germline V gene encodes CDR1 KGHDR and CDR2 SFDVKD. The CDR3 is CATSDFSPSGGIETQYF. The CDR3 region has the DNA TGTGCCACCAGTGATTTTTCTCCTAGCGGGGGTATAGAGACCCAGTACTTC.

There are a few counts of this clonotype. CDR3 loop: CAKDSSPGTLHF. For the CDR3, the DNA is TGTGCCAAGGACAGCTCCCCCGGCACCCTCCACTTT. V usage is TRBV30 and J usage is TRBJ1-6; tentative D call: TRBD1 (6 bases). V lost 8 bases, J lost 14 bases, and 19 bases lay in between. Germline lookup yields CDR1 GTSNPN and CDR2 SVGIG (reference sequence). CDR3 size: 12 residues.

This clonotype was counted a few times. The rearrangement joins TRBV3-1 to TRBJ2-3; D is unresolved. This CDR3 region has 11 residues. The germline gives CDR1 LGHDT, CDR2 YNNKEL (reference sequence). The germline V and J ends were trimmed by 8 bases and 4 bases, with 7 bases remaining between them. Written as DNA, the CDR3 is TGTGCCAGCTCGAACTCAGATACGCAGTATTTT. Encoded protein: CASSNSDTQYF.

This clonotype appeared many times. The V call is TRBV13, the J call TRBJ2-7; maybe TRBD2 (6 bases). Trimming took 6 bases from V and 3 from J, leaving 9 bases between them. Germline CDR1 and CDR2: PRHDT and FYEKMQ (reference sequence). The CDR3 is made up of 12 amino acids. Here the CDR3 DNA reads TGTGCCAGCAGGGGAGGCGACTACGAGCAGTACTTC. Residues: CASRGGDYEQYF.

The gene calls are TRBV6-1 and TRBJ1-6; D is perhaps TRBD1 (6 bases). The CDR3 is 13 amino acids. V lost 6 bases and J lost 9, with 12 bases in between. Germline V gives CDR1 MNHNS, CDR2 SASEGT. The CDR3 DNA sequence: TGTGCCAGCAGCCGGGGGGCAAGTTCACCCCTCCACTTT. This gives the protein CASSRGASSPLHF.

This clonotype was recorded a few times. This sequence joins TRBV4-1 and TRBJ1-2; no clear D. The CDR3 is 17 residues long. With 4 bases removed from V and 4 bases from J, the gap between germline ends came to 22 bases. The germline gives CDR1 MGHRA, CDR2 YSYEKL. The CDR3 sequence: CASSPLWTVLAGYGYTF. The DNA for the CDR3 is TGCGCCAGCAGCCCCCTGTGGACGGTTTTAGCAGGCTATGGCTACACCTTC.

The V gene is TRBV9, the J gene TRBJ2-2; D is unresolved. Per the germline V gene, CDR1 is SGDLS and CDR2 is YYNGEE. V was trimmed by 2 bases and J by 4 bases, leaving 6 bases between them. CDR3 size: 13 residues. The CDR3 coding sequence is TGTGCCAGCAGCGTCCGGACCACCGGGGAGCTGTTTTTT. Its protein is CASSVRTTGELFF.

This clonotype turned up a few times. This chain links TRBV7-2 with TRBJ1-2, with D perhaps TRBD1 (5 bases). Between the trimmed V and J ends, which lost 5 bases and 7 bases, there was a span of 17 bases. This CDR3 is built from 14 residues. CDR1 and CDR2 (germline): SGHTA, FQGNSA. The CDR3 DNA reads as TGTGCCAGCAGCCCCGACGGGGGATTAGGTGGCTACACCTTC. Its protein product is CASSPDGGLGGYTF.

This rearrangement joins TRBV12-3 or TRBV12-4 to TRBJ2-7; D is unclear. The V end lost 5 bases, the J end lost 4 bases, and 21 bases lay between the germline ends. There are 16 residues in the CDR3. The chain's CDR3 is CASSTPPAHSPYEQYF. CDR3 in DNA: TGTGCCAGCAGTACGCCCCCGGCCCATTCCCCTTACGAGCAGTACTTC.

J is TRBJ1-5 and V is TRBV19; D not certain. The length of the CDR3 is 15 residues. The germline V gene encodes CDR1 LNHDA and CDR2 SQIVND (reference sequence). Trimming took 6 bases from V and 2 from J, leaving 14 bases between them. The DNA of the CDR3 is TGTGCCAGTAGGGGGAGGGTTTATGGCAATCAGCCCCAGCATTTT. Protein: CASRGRVYGNQPQHF.

The genes are TRBV28 and TRBJ1-2, with D maybe TRBD1 (6 bases). Trimming took off 6 bases at V and 5 bases at J, with 19 bases between the two ends. Germline V gives CDR1 MDHEN, CDR2 SYDVKM. This CDR3 is built from 15 residues. The chain's CDR3 is CASRRPDTGPYGYTF. Written as DNA, the CDR3 is TGTGCCAGCAGGAGGCCCGACACAGGGCCTTATGGCTACACCTTC.

V usage is TRBV7-9 and J usage is TRBJ2-2, with D hard to call. CDR1 is SEHNR and CDR2 is FQNEAQ in the germline V gene (reference sequence). Deletions cut 0 bases from V and 6 bases from J, with 11 bases between. The CDR3 length is 15 residues. The CDR3 sequence is CASSLAVGDSGELFF. In DNA, the CDR3 is TGTGCCAGCAGCTTAGCTGTCGGAGATTCCGGGGAGCTGTTTTTT.

This clonotype occurred many times. The V and J genes are TRBV9 and TRBJ2-4, with TRBD1 as a possible D gene (6 bases). Germline-derived CDR1 and CDR2 are SGDLS and YYNGEE. Trimming removed 3 bases from V and 15 bases from J, with 13 bases in between. The CDR3 has 11 residues. CDR3 region: CASSAGTFLYF. CDR3 nucleotides: TGTGCCAGCAGCGCTGGGACATTCTTGTACTTC.

V and J are TRBV6-5 and TRBJ2-7; D gene uncertain. Per the germline V gene, CDR1 is MNHEY and CDR2 is SVGAGI. Trimming removed 0 bases at V and 2 bases at J, with 11 bases between. The CDR3 loop spans 15 amino acids. CDR3 residues: CASSYSSMPAYEQYF. The CDR3 DNA sequence: TGTGCCAGCAGTTACTCGAGTATGCCAGCCTACGAGCAGTACTTC.

This clonotype showed up just a few times. This chain joins TRBV5-4 and TRBJ1-2; TRBD1 matches 7 bases. With V trimmed by 0 bases and J by 8 bases, 7 bases remained unmatched. This CDR3 has 14 amino acids. Germline CDR1 is SGHNT and CDR2 is YYREEE (reference sequence). The CDR3 DNA is TGTGCCAGCAGCTTGGGCGGACAGGATGGAGGCTACACCTTC. Translated, it gives CASSLGGQDGGYTF.

This clonotype was found a few times. The chain recombines TRBV27 with TRBJ1-3, with a weak D call TRBD1 (5 bases). The length of the CDR3 is 16 residues. In germline, CDR1 is MNHEY, CDR2 SMNVEV (reference sequence). V lost 4 bases and J 0 bases, leaving 13 bases between the germline ends. Here the CDR3 DNA reads TGTGCCAGCAGTTCCACCAGGGTGAGCTCTGGAAACACCATATATTTT. It translates to CASSSTRVSSGNTIYF.

This clonotype came up a few times. The CDR3 here is CASSLVAGGRYEQYF. CDR3 nucleotide sequence: TGTGCCAGCAGCTTAGTAGCGGGAGGAAGGTACGAGCAGTACTTC. The gene calls are TRBV11-3 and TRBJ2-7; 10 positions match TRBD2. The germline V gene has CDR1 SGHNT and CDR2 YENEEA. The CDR3 is made up of 15 amino acids. V trimming: 1 base; J trimming: 4 bases; junction bases outside the gene matches: 4.

Turning to this clonotype: This is likely an artifact of a read error, given a far larger clone one base away. The chain links TRBV6-1 to TRBJ2-7, with D maybe TRBD2 (6 bases). Germline V gene data show CDR1 as MNHNS and CDR2 as SASEGT. CDR3 size: 12 residues. V dropped 7 bases and J dropped 3 bases, with 10 bases sitting between them. In DNA, the CDR3 is TGTGCCAGCATGCGGGACCGCTACGAGCAGTACTTC. Residues: CASMRDRYEQYF.